Following are 2 T cell receptor beta chains from one sample sequenced in a study of blood T cell repertoires in COVID-19. The assay was immunoSEQ multiplex PCR, and TCRdb's table has in-frame clones only and misses some. Counted here are roughly 250,000 clones, 90% to 95% occurring once; the ten biggest clones make up 0.95% to 1.5%. Sequenced sample: PBMCs or T cells enriched from blood (not recorded which). The source of these receptors is a human donor in a cohort exposed to, infected with or recovered from COVID-19 (not recorded which). The donor label of this sample is uncertain.

The chain joins TRBV19 to TRBJ1-1, with D perhaps matching TRBD1 (6 bases). There are 13 residues in the CDR3. Trimming removed 6 bases at V and 5 bases at J, with 13 bases between. Germline CDR1 and CDR2: LNHDA and SQIVND (reference sequence). The DNA for the CDR3 is TGTGCCAGTAGATCACAGGGTGGAACTGAAGCTTTCTTT. The encoded protein is CASRSQGGTEAFF.

The DNA for the CDR3 is TGTGCCATCAGTGAGCCCTACCGACCCCAGCATTTT. It yields the protein CAISEPYRPQHF. The V and J genes are TRBV10-3 and TRBJ1-5; D is unresolved. The germline V gene has CDR1 ENHRY and CDR2 SYGVKD. V lost 2 bases to trimming and J lost 10 bases, with 9 bases between them. The length of the CDR3 is 12 residues.